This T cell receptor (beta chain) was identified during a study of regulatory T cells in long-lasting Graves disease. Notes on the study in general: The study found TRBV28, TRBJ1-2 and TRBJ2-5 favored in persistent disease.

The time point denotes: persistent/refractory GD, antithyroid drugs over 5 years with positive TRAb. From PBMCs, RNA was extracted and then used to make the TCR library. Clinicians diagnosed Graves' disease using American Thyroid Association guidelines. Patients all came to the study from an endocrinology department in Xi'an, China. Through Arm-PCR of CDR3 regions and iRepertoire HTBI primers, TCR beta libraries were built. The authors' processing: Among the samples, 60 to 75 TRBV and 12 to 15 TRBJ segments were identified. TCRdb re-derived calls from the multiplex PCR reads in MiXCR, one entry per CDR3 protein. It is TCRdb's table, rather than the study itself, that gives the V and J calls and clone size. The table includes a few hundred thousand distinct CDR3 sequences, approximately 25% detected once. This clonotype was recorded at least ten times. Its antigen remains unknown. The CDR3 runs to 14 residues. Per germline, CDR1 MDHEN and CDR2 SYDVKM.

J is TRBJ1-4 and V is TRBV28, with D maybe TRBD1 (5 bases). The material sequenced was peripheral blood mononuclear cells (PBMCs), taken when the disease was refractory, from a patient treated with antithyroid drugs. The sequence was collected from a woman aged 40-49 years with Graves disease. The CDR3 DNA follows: TGTGCAGGAAGCTCGGGGGGGGGAGGAGAAAAACTGTTTTTT. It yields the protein CAGSSGGGGEKLFF.